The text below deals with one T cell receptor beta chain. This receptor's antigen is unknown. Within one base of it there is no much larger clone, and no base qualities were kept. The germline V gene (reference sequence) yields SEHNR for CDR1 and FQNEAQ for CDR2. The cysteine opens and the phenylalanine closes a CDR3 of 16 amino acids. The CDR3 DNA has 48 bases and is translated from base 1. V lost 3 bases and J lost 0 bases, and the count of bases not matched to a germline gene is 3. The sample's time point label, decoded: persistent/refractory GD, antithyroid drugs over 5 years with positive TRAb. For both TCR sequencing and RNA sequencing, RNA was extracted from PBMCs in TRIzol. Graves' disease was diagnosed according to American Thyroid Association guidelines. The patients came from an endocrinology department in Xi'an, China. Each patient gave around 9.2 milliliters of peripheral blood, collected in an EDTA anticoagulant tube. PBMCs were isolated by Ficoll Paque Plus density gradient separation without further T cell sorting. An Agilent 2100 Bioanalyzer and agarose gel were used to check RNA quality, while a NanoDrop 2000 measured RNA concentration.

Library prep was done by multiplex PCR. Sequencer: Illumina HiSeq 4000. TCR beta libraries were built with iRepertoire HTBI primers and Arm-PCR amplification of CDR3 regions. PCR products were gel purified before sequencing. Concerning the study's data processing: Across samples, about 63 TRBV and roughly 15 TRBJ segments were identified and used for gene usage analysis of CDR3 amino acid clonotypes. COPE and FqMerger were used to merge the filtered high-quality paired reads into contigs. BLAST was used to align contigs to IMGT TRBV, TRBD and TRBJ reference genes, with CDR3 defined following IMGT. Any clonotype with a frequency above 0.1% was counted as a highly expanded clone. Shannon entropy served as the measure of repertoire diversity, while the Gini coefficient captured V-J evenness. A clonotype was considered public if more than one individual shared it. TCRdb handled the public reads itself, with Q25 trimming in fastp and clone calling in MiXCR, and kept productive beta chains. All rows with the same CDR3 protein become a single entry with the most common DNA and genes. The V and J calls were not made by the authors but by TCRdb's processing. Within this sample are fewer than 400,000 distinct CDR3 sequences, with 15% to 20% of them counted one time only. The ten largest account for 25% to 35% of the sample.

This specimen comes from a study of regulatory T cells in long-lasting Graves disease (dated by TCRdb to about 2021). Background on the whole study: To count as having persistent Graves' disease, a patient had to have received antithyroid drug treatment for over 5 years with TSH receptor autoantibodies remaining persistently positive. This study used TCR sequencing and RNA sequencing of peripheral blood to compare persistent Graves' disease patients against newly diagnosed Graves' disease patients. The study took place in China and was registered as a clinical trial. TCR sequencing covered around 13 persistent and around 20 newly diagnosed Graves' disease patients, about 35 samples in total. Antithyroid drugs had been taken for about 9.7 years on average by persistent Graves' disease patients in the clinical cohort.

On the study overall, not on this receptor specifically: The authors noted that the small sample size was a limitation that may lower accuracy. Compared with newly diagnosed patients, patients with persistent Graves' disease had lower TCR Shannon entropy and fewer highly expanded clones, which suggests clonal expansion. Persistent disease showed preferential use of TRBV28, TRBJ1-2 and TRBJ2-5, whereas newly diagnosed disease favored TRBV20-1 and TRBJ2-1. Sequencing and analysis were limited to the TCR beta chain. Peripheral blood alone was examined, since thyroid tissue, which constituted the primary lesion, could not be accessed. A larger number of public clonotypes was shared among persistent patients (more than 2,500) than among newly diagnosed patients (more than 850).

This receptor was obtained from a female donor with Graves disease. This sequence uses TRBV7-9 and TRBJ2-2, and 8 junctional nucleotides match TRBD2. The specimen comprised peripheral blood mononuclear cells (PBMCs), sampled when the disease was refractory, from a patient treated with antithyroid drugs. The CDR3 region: CASSFKAGANTGELFF. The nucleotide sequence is TGTGCCAGCAGCTTTAAAGCGGGGGCGAACACCGGGGAGCTGTTTTTT.